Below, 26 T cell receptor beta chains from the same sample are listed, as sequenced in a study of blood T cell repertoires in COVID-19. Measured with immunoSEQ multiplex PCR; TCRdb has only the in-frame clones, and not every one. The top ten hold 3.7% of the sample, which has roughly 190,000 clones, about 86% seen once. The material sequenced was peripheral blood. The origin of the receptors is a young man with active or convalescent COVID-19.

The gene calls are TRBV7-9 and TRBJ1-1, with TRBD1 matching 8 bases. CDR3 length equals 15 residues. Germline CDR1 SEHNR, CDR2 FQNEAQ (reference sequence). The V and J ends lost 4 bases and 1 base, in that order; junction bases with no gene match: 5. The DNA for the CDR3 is TGTGCCAGCAGCTCCAGACAGGGGAGGAACACTGAAGCTTTCTTT. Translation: CASSSRQGRNTEAFF. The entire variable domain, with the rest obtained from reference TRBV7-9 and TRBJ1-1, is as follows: DTGVSQNPRHKITKRGQNVTFRCDPISEHNRLYWYRQTLGQGPEFLTYFQNEAQLEKSRLLSDRFSAERPKGSFSTLEIQRTEQGDSAMYLCASSSRQGRNTEAFFGQGTRLTVV.

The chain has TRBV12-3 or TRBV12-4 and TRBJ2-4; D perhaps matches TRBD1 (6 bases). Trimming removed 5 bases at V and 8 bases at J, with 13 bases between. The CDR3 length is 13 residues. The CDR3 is CASSLDSRYIQYF. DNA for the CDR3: TGTGCCAGCAGTCTGGACAGTAGATACATTCAGTACTTC.

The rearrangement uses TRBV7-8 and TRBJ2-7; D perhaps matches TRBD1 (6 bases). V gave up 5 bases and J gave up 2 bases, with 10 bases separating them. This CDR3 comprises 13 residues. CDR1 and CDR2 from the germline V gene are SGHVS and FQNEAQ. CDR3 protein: CASSVQGTYEQYV. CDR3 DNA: TGTGCCAGCAGCGTGCAGGGGACCTACGAGCAGTACGTC.

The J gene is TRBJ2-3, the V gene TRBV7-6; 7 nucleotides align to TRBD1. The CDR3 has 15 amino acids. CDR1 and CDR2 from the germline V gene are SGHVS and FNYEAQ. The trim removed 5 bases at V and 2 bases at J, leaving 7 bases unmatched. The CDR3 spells CASSPRDSSTDTQYF. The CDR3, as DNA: TGTGCCAGCAGCCCTAGGGACAGTTCCACAGATACGCAGTATTTT.

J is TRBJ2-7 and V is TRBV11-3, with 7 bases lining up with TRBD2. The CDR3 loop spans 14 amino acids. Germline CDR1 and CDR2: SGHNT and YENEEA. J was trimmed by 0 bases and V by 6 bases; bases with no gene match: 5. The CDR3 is CASSRRTSSYEQYF. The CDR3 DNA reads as TGTGCCAGCAGTAGGAGGACTAGCTCCTACGAGCAGTACTTC.

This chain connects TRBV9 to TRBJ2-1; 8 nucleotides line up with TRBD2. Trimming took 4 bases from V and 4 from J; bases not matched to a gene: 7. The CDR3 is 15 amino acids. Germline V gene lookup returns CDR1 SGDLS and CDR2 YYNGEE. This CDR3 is CASSPPGGGYNEQFF. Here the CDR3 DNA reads TGTGCCAGCAGCCCCCCTGGCGGGGGGTACAATGAGCAGTTCTTC.

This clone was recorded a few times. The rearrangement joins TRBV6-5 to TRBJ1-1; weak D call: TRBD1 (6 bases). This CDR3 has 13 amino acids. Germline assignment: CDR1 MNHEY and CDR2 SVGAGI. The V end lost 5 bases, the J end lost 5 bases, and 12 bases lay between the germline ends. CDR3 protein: CASSPDQGTEAFF. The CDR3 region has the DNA TGTGCCAGCAGTCCCGACCAGGGGACTGAAGCTTTCTTT.

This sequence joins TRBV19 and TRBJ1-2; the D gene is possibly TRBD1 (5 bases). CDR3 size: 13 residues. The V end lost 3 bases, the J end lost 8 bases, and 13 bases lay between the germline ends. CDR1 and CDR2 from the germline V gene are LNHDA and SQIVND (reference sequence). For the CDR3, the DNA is TGTGCCAGTAGTATGGGGCCCGCGGGGGGCTACACCTTC. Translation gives CASSMGPAGGYTF. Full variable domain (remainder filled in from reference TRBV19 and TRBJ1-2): DGGITQSPKYLFRKEGQNVTLSCEQNLNHDAMYWYRQDPGQGLRLIYYSQIVNDFQKGDIAEGYSVSREKKESFPLTVTSAQKNPTAFYLCASSMGPAGGYTFGSGTRLTVV.

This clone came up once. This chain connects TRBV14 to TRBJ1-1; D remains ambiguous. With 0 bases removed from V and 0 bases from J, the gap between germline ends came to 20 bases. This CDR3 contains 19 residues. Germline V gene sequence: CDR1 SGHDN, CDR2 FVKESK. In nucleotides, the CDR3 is TGTGCCAGCAGCCAAGATTGGAGTCCGCCATTCGACTTGAACACTGAAGCTTTCTTT. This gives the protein CASSQDWSPPFDLNTEAFF.

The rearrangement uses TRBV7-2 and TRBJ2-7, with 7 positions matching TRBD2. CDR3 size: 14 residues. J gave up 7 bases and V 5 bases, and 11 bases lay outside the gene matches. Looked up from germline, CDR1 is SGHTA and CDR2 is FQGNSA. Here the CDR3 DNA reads TGTGCCAGCAGCCCTCGAGCGGGACCGTTTGAGCAGTACTTC. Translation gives CASSPRAGPFEQYF.

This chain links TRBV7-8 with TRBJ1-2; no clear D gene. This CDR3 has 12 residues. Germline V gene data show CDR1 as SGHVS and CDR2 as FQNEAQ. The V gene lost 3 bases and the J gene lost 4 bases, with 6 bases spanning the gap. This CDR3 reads CASSFPGYGYTF. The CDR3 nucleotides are TGTGCCAGCAGCTTCCCAGGCTATGGCTACACCTTC.

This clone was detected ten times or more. The CDR3 reads CASSPGTGAGANVLTF. The CDR3 nucleotides read TGTGCCAGCTCACCAGGGACAGGGGCTGGGGCCAACGTCCTGACTTTC. The chain carries TRBV18 and TRBJ2-6; 10 bases match TRBD1. The germline V gene has CDR1 KGHSH and CDR2 LQKENI. This CDR3 spans 16 amino acids. Trimming at V came to 2 bases and at J to 2 bases, leaving 0 bases not matched to a gene. Drawing the rest from reference TRBV18 and TRBJ2-6, the complete variable domain is NAGVMQNPRHLVRRRGQEARLRCSPMKGHSHVYWYRQLPEEGLKFMVYLQKENIIDESGMPKERFSAEFPKEGPSILRIQQVVRGDSAAYFCASSPGTGAGANVLTFGAGSRLTVL.

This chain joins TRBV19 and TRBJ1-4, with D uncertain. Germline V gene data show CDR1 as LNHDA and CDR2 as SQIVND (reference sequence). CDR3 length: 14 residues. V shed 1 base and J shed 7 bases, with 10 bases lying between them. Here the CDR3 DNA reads TGTGCCAGTAGTATAGTCGGGATGGGTGAAAAACTGTTTTTT. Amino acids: CASSIVGMGEKLFF.

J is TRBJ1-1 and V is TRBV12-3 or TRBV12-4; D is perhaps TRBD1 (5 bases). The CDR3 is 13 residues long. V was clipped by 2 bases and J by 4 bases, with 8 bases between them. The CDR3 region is CASSLSGGTEAFF. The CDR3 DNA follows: TGTGCCAGCAGTTTATCCGGGGGCACTGAAGCTTTCTTT.

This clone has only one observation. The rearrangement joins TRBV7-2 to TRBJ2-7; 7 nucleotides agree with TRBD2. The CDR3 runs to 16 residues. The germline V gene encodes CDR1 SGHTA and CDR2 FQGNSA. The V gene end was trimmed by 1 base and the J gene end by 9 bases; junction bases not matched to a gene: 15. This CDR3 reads CASSLVAGEAPRVQYF. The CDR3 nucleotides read TGTGCCAGCAGCTTAGTCGCGGGAGAGGCACCTAGGGTGCAGTACTTC. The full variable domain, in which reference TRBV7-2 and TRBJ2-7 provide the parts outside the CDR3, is GAGVSQSPSNKVTEKGKDVELRCDPISGHTALYWYRQSLGQGLEFLIYFQGNSAPDKSGLPSDRFSAERTGGSVSTLTIQRTQQEDSAVYLCASSLVAGEAPRVQYFGPGTRLTVT.

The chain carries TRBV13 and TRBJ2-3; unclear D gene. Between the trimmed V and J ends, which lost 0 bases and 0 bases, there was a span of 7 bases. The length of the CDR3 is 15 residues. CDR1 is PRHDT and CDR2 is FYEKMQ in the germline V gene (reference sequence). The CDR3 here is CASSLGGVSTDTQYF. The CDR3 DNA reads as TGTGCCAGCAGCTTAGGGGGCGTTAGCACAGATACGCAGTATTTT.

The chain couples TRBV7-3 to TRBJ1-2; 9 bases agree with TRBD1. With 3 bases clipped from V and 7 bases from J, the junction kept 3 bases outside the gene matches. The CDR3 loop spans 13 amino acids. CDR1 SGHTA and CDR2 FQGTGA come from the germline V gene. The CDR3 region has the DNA TGTGCCAGCAGCTTCGGACAGGGGACTGGCTACACCTTC. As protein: CASSFGQGTGYTF.

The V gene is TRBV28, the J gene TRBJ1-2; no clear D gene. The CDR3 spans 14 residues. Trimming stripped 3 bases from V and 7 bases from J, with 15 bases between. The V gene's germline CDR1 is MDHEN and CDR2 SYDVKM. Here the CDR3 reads CASSLVEGGLGYTF. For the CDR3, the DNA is TGTGCCAGCAGTTTGGTGGAGGGCGGCCTTGGCTACACCTTC.

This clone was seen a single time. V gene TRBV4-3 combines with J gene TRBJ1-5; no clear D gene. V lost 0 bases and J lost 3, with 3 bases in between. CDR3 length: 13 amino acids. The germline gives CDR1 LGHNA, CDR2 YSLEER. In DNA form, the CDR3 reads TGCGCCAGCAGCCAAGACCACAATCAGCCCCAGCATTTT. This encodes CASSQDHNQPQHF.

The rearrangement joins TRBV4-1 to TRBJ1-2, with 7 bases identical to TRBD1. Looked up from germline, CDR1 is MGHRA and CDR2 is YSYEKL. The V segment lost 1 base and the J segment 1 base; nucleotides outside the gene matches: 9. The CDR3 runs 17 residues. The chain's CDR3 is CASSQAHTGDVNYGYTF. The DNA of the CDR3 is TGCGCCAGCAGCCAAGCTCACACAGGGGACGTTAACTATGGCTACACCTTC.

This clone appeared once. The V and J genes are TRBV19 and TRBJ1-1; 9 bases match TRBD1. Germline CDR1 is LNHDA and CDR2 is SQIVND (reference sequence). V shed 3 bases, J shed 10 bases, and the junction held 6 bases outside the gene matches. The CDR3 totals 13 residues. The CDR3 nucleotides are TGTGCCAGTAGTATCACAGGGGGCGAAGGAGCTTTCTTT. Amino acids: CASSITGGEGAFF.

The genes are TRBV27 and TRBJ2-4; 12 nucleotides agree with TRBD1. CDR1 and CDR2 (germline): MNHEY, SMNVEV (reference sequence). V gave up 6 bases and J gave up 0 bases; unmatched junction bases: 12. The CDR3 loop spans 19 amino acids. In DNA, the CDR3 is TGTGCCAGCAGCCTGGGATTCCCGGGACAGGGGGCAGCCAAAAACATTCAGTACTTC. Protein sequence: CASSLGFPGQGAAKNIQYF.

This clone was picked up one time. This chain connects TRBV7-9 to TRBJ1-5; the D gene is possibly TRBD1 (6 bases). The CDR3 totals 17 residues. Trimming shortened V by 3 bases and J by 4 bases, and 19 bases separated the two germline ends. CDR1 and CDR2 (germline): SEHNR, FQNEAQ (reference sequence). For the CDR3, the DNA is TGTGCCAGCAGCTTGCAGGGGCAGGGGAAATCAAATCAGCCCCAGCATTTT. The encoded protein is CASSLQGQGKSNQPQHF.

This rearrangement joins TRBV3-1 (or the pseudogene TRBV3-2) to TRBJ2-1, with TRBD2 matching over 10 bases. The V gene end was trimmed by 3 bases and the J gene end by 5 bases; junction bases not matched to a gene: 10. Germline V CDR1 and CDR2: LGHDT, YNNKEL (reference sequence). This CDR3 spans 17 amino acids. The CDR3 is CASSHHAGTSDHNEQFF. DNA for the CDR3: TGTGCCAGCAGCCATCATGCCGGGACTAGCGACCACAATGAGCAGTTCTTC.

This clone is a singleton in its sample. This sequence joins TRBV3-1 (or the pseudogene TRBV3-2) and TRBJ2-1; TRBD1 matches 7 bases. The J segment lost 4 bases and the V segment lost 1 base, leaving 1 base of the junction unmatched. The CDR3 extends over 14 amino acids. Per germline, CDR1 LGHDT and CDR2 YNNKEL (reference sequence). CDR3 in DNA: TGTGCCAGCAGCCAAGCAGGGGGTTACAATGAGCAGTTCTTC. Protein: CASSQAGGYNEQFF.

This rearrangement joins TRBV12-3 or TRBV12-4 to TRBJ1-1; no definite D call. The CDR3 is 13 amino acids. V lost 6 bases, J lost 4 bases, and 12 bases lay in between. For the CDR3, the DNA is TGTGCCAGCAGCCCCGAGGGCAGCACTGAAGCTTTCTTT. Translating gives CASSPEGSTEAFF.